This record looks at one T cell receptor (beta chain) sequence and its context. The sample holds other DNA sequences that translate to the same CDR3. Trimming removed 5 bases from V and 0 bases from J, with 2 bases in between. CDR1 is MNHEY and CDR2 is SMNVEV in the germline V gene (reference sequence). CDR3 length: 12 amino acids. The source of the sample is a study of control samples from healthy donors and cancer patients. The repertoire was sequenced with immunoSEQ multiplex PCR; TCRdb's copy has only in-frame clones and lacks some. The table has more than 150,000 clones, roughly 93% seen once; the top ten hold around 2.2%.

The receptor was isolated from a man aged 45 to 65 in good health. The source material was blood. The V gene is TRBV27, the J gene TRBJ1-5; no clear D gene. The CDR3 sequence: CASSGSNQPQHF. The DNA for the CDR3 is TGTGCCAGCAGTGGTAGCAATCAGCCCCAGCATTTT.